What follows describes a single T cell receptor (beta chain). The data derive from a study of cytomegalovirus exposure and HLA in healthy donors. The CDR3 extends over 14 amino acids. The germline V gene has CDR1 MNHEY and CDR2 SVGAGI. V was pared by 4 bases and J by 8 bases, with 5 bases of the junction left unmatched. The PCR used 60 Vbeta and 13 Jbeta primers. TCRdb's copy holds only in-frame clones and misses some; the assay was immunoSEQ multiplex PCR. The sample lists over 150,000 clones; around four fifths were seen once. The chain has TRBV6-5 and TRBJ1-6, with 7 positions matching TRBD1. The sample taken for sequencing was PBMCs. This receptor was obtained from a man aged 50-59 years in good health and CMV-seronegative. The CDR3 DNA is TGTGCCAGCAGTTGGGGGGACAGTCATTCACCCCTCCACTTT. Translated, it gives CASSWGDSHSPLHF.